This T cell receptor beta chain was profiled in a study of shared T cell receptors in the human thymus. Repertoires were generated with immunoSEQ multiplex PCR, while TCRdb's copy carries only in-frame clones and drops some. The profile shows 600,000 to 900,000 clones, 70% to 90% of them singletons. Trimming took 5 bases from V and 13 from J, leaving 11 bases between them. This CDR3 region has 11 residues. Germline assignment: CDR1 SEHNR and CDR2 FQNEAQ (reference sequence). The same sample was also studied in work on human thymus T cells. That work contributes: Resected material from corrective heart surgery provided the thymus tissue analysed.

This TCR came from a girl less than two years old with a congenital heart defect. The sample taken for sequencing was thymocytes. The chain employs TRBV7-9 and TRBJ1-4; possible D gene TRBD1, 5 bases. This chain's CDR3 is CASSPGGALFF. The CDR3 region has the DNA TGTGCCAGCAGCCCAGGTGGGGCACTGTTTTTT.